The 18 T cell receptor beta chains listed next were all sequenced from one sample in a study of regulatory T cells in long-lasting Graves disease (dated by TCRdb to 2020 to 2023). Library preparation employed multiplex PCR. Sequenced using an Illumina HiSeq 4000. To build TCR beta libraries, CDR3 regions were amplified by Arm-PCR using iRepertoire HTBI primers. TCRdb applied fastp at Q25 and MiXCR to the public reads, then kept only in-frame beta chains. Rows with one shared CDR3 protein collapse into an entry with the most common genes and DNA. The sample table contains roughly 500,000 distinct CDR3 sequences; only one count was recorded for 9.5% to 15% of them. Of the sample, more than 8% is held by the ten largest clones. Per the publication, the time point label means: newly diagnosed GD, antithyroid drugs for less than 3 months. RNA was extracted from PBMCs in TRIzol for both TCR sequencing and RNA sequencing.

The data were also submitted as part of a second study, on T cells in Graves' hyperthyroidism and ophthalmopathy.

The sample here was peripheral blood mononuclear cells (PBMCs), taken at new diagnosis, from a patient treated with antithyroid drugs. The receptors stem from a woman aged 30 to 39 with Graves disease. Donor details come from another sample of the same person, matched by shared clones.

The rearrangement joins TRBV27 to TRBJ2-1; tentative D call: TRBD2 (6 bases). CDR1 is MNHEY and CDR2 is SMNVEV in the germline V gene (reference sequence). The CDR3 has 13 residues. V gave up 8 bases and J gave up 6 bases, with 14 bases separating them. This CDR3 reads CASGPTRRNEQFF. The CDR3 nucleotides read TGTGCCAGCGGTCCGACTAGGCGCAATGAGCAGTTCTTC.

This clonotype occurred many times. V and J are TRBV15 and TRBJ2-1; 10 bases match TRBD2. The trim removed 0 bases at V and 8 bases at J, leaving 13 bases unmatched. Germline V gene data show CDR1 as LNHNV and CDR2 as YYDKDF (reference sequence). The CDR3 is made up of 18 amino acids. CDR3 sequence (DNA): TGTGCCACCAGCAGAGAGGGAGGGTGGCTAGCGGGAGCTGATGAGCAGTTCTTC. Its protein product is CATSREGGWLAGADEQFF.

For the CDR3, the DNA is TGTGCCAGCAGTTTATCTAGCGGGACCCCAAACGGTGAGCAGTTCTTC. It specifies CASSLSSGTPNGEQFF. This sequence joins TRBV7-8 and TRBJ2-1, with 9 positions matching TRBD2. There are 16 residues in the CDR3. Germline values: CDR1 SGHVS, CDR2 FQNEAQ. J lost 9 bases, V lost 6 bases, and 15 bases had no gene match. The complete variable domain, with remaining parts taken from reference TRBV7-8 and TRBJ2-1, reads GAGVSQSPRYKVAKRGQDVALRCDPISGHVSLFWYQQALGQGPEFLTYFQNEAQLDKSGLPSDRFFAERPEGSVSTLKIQRTQQEDSAVYLCASSLSSGTPNGEQFFGPGTRLTVL.

The sample holds many counts of this clonotype. The rearrangement links TRBV19 to TRBJ2-4, with 8 bases lining up with TRBD1. The CDR3 covers 15 residues. The J segment lost 8 bases and the V segment lost 3 bases, leaving 9 bases of the junction unmatched. The germline gives CDR1 LNHDA, CDR2 SQIVND (reference sequence). CDR3 in DNA: TGTGCCAGTAGTATTTCCCCAACAGGGGGACACATTCAGTACTTC. This codes for CASSISPTGGHIQYF.

CDR3 in amino acids: CASSWEAGARETQYF. CDR3 nucleotides: TGTGCCAGCAGTTGGGAGGCAGGGGCTCGGGAGACCCAGTACTTC. J is TRBJ2-5 and V is TRBV27; D may be TRBD1 or TRBD2 (6 bases each). The CDR3 is 15 residues long. Germline V gene data show CDR1 as MNHEY and CDR2 as SMNVEV (reference sequence). V was clipped by 4 bases and J by 5 bases, with 17 bases between them.

This rearrangement joins TRBV6-1 to TRBJ2-4, with TRBD1 matching over 9 bases. CDR1 is MNHNS, CDR2 SASEGT, per germline. CDR3 length: 12 amino acids. V lost 8 bases, J lost 8 bases, and 4 bases stayed unmatched. CDR3 sequence reads: CASGTGRDIQYF. The DNA of the CDR3 is TGTGCCAGCGGGACAGGGCGGGACATTCAGTACTTC.

This clonotype came up many times. This chain links TRBV28 with TRBJ2-1; D is unclear. In germline, CDR1 is MDHEN, CDR2 SYDVKM. The CDR3 is 12 amino acids. Trimming pared 2 bases from V and 9 bases from J, leaving 8 bases between. In DNA form, the CDR3 reads TGTGCCAGCAGTTTAAGTAGGCTTGAGCAGTTCTTC. It is translated as CASSLSRLEQFF.

The V and J genes are TRBV6-1 and TRBJ2-1, with 10 nucleotides matching TRBD2. This CDR3 has 15 residues. Losses at the gene ends were 6 bases for V and 8 bases for J; bases not matched to a gene: 10. The V gene's germline CDR1 is MNHNS and CDR2 SASEGT. CDR3: CASSTAVAGGYEQFF. In DNA, the CDR3 is TGTGCCAGCAGCACCGCTGTAGCGGGAGGCTATGAGCAGTTCTTC.

The chain recombines TRBV11-2 with TRBJ2-1; D possibly corresponds to TRBD1 (5 bases). The V end was cut by 5 bases, the J end by 2 bases, with 19 bases between. CDR1 is SGHAT and CDR2 is FQNNGV in the germline V gene. CDR3 length equals 17 residues. CDR3 coding DNA: TGTGCCAGCAGCCCCAGGGCCCTCTGGTACACCTACAATGAGCAGTTCTTC. Amino acid sequence: CASSPRALWYTYNEQFF.

This clonotype was detected ten times or more. The gene calls are TRBV6-2 or TRBV6-3 and TRBJ1-5, with a weak D call TRBD1 (6 bases). V lost 6 bases and J 7 bases, leaving 16 bases between the germline ends. The CDR3 length is 14 residues. Germline lookup yields CDR1 MNHEY and CDR2 SVGEGT. This chain's CDR3 is CASRYSRGNQPQHF. The CDR3 nucleotides are TGTGCCAGCAGGTACAGCAGGGGTAACCAGCCCCAGCATTTT.

This clonotype showed up just a few times. An end of the junction differs from the germline gene, which may be a read error. The chain is built from TRBV3-1 and TRBJ2-1; D is uncertain. Germline CDR1 is LGHDT and CDR2 is YNNKEL (reference sequence). This CDR3 contains 14 residues. CDR3 residues: CASSQDPDGQEQLF. CDR3 in DNA: TGTGCCAGCAGCCAAGACCCAGATGGTCAGGAGCAGCTCTTC.

At least ten counts were recorded for this clonotype. V is TRBV11-2 and J is TRBJ2-7; D gene uncertain. CDR3 size: 11 residues. In germline, CDR1 is SGHAT, CDR2 FQNNGV. Between the trimmed V and J ends, which lost 1 base and 6 bases, there was a span of 4 bases. The CDR3 nucleotides are TGTGCCAGCAGCTTAGCGGGCGAGCAGTACTTC. This codes for CASSLAGEQYF.

The sample holds many counts of this clonotype. The V and J genes are TRBV11-2 and TRBJ2-4; perhaps TRBD1 as D (6 bases). Trimming stripped 3 bases from V and 0 bases from J, with 12 bases between. The CDR3 totals 16 residues. In germline, CDR1 is SGHAT, CDR2 FQNNGV. Here the CDR3 reads CASSFQGTLAKNIQYF. In nucleotides, the CDR3 is TGTGCCAGCAGCTTCCAGGGGACGCTAGCCAAAAACATTCAGTACTTC. The full variable domain, completed using reference TRBV11-2 and TRBJ2-4, is EAGVAQSPRYKIIEKRQSVAFWCNPISGHATLYWYQQILGQGPKLLIQFQNNGVVDDSQLPKDRFSAERLKGVDSTLKIQPAKLEDSAVYLCASSFQGTLAKNIQYFGAGTRLSVL.

The chain carries TRBV28 and TRBJ1-4; D might be TRBD1 (6 bases). Germline V gene data show CDR1 as MDHEN and CDR2 as SYDVKM. Trimming left V 6 bases short and J 6 bases short, with 14 bases between. The CDR3 runs to 14 residues. Here the CDR3 reads CASRAWGADEKLFF. DNA for the CDR3: TGTGCCAGCAGAGCATGGGGGGCTGATGAAAAACTGTTTTTT.

This clonotype was detected many times. V and J are TRBV6-2 or TRBV6-3 and TRBJ2-1, with 11 nucleotides matching TRBD2. V trimming: 10 bases; J trimming: 6 bases; junction bases outside the gene matches: 5. This CDR3 has 13 residues. The V gene's germline CDR1 is MNHEY and CDR2 SVGEGT. In DNA form, the CDR3 reads TGTGCCACCCTAGCGGGAGGCGGCAATGAGCAGTTCTTC. Its protein is CATLAGGGNEQFF.

This sequence joins TRBV12-5 and TRBJ2-7; tentative D call: TRBD2 (6 bases). Germline V lookup: CDR1 LGHNT, CDR2 FRNRAP. V shed 1 base and J shed 7 bases, with 17 bases lying between them. This CDR3 has 15 residues. The CDR3 bases are TGTGCTAGTGGTTTGGCCGCGGCGGGGTTTTGGGAGCAGTACTTC. It specifies CASGLAAAGFWEQYF.

The CDR3 reads CASSLMGQGAGDTQYF. The CDR3 DNA reads as TGTGCCAGCAGTTTAATGGGACAGGGGGCAGGAGATACGCAGTATTTT. The V gene is TRBV28, the J gene TRBJ2-3; 12 bases align to TRBD1. Trimming removed 2 bases from V and 5 bases from J; junction bases left unmatched: 5. This CDR3 contains 16 residues. Looked up from germline, CDR1 is MDHEN and CDR2 is SYDVKM.

There are many counts of this clonotype. The chain recombines TRBV11-3 with TRBJ2-3; possible D gene TRBD1, 5 bases. The CDR3 contains 16 residues. V shed 4 bases and J shed 0 bases, with 14 bases lying between them. CDR1 SGHNT and CDR2 YENEEA come from the germline V gene. The CDR3 is CASSSGSGHSTDTQYF. The CDR3 region has the DNA TGTGCCAGCAGCTCCGGGTCAGGACACAGCACAGATACGCAGTATTTT.